Below are 29 T cell receptor beta chains sequenced from a single sample in a study of T cells in Graves' hyperthyroidism and ophthalmopathy. Amplified TCR beta CDR3 regions derived from RNA transcripts. In the first-round RT-PCR of the TCR CDR3, the HTBI primer set was used. TCRdb used MiXCR to reprocess the multiplex PCR reads, holding one entry per CDR3 protein. The sample contains about 620,000 distinct CDR3 sequences, around 15% of which appear only once. The source material was blood. The receptors derive from a woman aged 25-40 years with Graves' hyperthyroidism.

This clonotype was recorded many times. V and J are TRBV6-1 and TRBJ2-3, with TRBD1 as a possible D gene (6 bases). CDR1 is MNHNS, CDR2 SASEGT, per germline. The CDR3 sequence is 15 residues long. V lost 2 bases to trimming and J lost 0 bases, with 9 bases between them. The CDR3 sequence is CASSERTASTDTQYF. The CDR3 DNA sequence: TGTGCCAGCAGTGAAAGGACAGCCAGCACAGATACGCAGTATTTT.

This clonotype came up many times. The chain combines TRBV20-1 with TRBJ2-1; D is ambiguous. The CDR3 contains 14 residues. CDR1 and CDR2 (germline): DFQATT, SNEGSKA (reference sequence). The V and J ends lost 5 bases and 2 bases respectively, with 13 bases between them. The CDR3 loop is CSAGLGFTYNEQFF. In DNA form, the CDR3 reads TGCAGTGCTGGATTGGGATTTACCTACAATGAGCAGTTCTTC.

This clonotype appeared once. A much larger clone differs from this one at a single base, so this may be a read error. This sequence joins TRBV7-3 and TRBJ2-1, with 7 bases lining up with TRBD2. CDR3 length equals 18 residues. The V gene's germline CDR1 is SGHTA and CDR2 FQGTGA. CDR3 loop: CASSLGFGRERSYNEQLF. CDR3 coding DNA: TGTGCCAGCAGCTTAGGCTTCGGGCGGGAGCGGTCCTACAATGAGCAGCTCTTC.

The chain carries TRBV9 and TRBJ2-3; no clear D gene. The CDR3 is 14 amino acids. Germline CDR1 SGDLS, CDR2 YYNGEE. With 7 bases removed from V and 0 bases from J, the gap between germline ends came to 12 bases. The CDR3 region is CASGRRASTDTQYF. The DNA for the CDR3 is TGTGCCAGCGGCAGACGCGCTAGCACAGATACGCAGTATTTT.

This clonotype was counted ten times or more. The V call is TRBV3-1, the J call TRBJ2-5; no reliable D call. The CDR3 is 15 amino acids. Per germline, CDR1 LGHDT and CDR2 YNNKEL (reference sequence). Trimming removed 0 bases from V and 2 bases from J, with 10 bases in between. The CDR3 sequence: CASSQDSFWQETQYF. CDR3 DNA: TGTGCCAGCAGCCAAGATAGCTTTTGGCAAGAGACCCAGTACTTC.

Ten or more counts support this clonotype. The CDR3 region has the DNA TGTGCCAGCAGTTTCCGGAATACCTACGAGCAGTACTTC. Protein product: CASSFRNTYEQYF. The V gene is TRBV28, the J gene TRBJ2-7; D ambiguous. CDR1 and CDR2 from the germline V gene are MDHEN and SYDVKM. V was clipped by 3 bases and J by 2 bases, with 8 bases between them. CDR3 length: 13 residues.

This clonotype was counted only a few times. This chain's CDR3 is CASSETSMEAGTYGYTF. The CDR3, as DNA: TGTGCCAGCAGTGAGACGTCGATGGAGGCAGGGACCTATGGCTACACCTTC. V usage is TRBV28 and J usage is TRBJ1-2, with D possibly matching TRBD1 (5 bases). This CDR3 spans 17 amino acids. The V end lost 5 bases, the J end lost 4 bases, and 23 bases lay between the germline ends. Germline V lookup: CDR1 MDHEN, CDR2 SYDVKM.

This clonotype was detected many times. V usage is TRBV6-5 and J usage is TRBJ2-7; no definite D call. This CDR3 has 12 residues. CDR1 is MNHEY, CDR2 SVGAGI, per germline. With 0 bases removed from V and 3 bases from J, the gap between germline ends came to 3 bases. The CDR3 nucleotides read TGTGCCAGCAGTTACTCATTCTACGAGCAGTACTTC. As protein: CASSYSFYEQYF.

This clonotype was seen repeatedly, ten times or more. This chain joins TRBV5-6 and TRBJ2-7; TRBD1 or TRBD2 may be the D gene (5 bases each). The ends were cut back, 0 bases at V and 1 base at J, with 11 bases in the middle. This CDR3 comprises 15 residues. The germline V gene has CDR1 SGHDT and CDR2 YYEEEE. CDR3 DNA: TGTGCCAGCAGCTTGGTAGGGGAGTGGTCCTACGAGCAGTACTTC. Translated: CASSLVGEWSYEQYF.

The CDR3 protein is CATSRADTGELFF. The CDR3, as DNA: TGTGCCACCAGCAGAGCGGACACCGGGGAGCTGTTTTTT. The chain carries TRBV15 and TRBJ2-2; no reliable D call. The CDR3 has 13 residues. Trimming removed 1 base at V and 3 bases at J, with 3 bases between. From germline, CDR1 is LNHNV and CDR2 YYDKDF (reference sequence). The variable domain in full, completed from reference TRBV15 and TRBJ2-2, reads DAMVIQNPRYQVTQFGKPVTLSCSQTLNHNVMYWYQQKSSQAPKLLFHYYDKDFNNEADTPDNFQSRRPNTSFCFLDIRSPGLGDTAMYLCATSRADTGELFFGEGSRLTVL.

This clonotype was detected a few times. The chain is built from TRBV5-6 and TRBJ1-6; possible D gene TRBD1, 5 bases. This CDR3 region has 16 residues. V lost 4 bases and J 0 bases, leaving 11 bases between the germline ends. In germline, CDR1 is SGHDT, CDR2 YYEEEE. Here the CDR3 DNA reads TGTGCCAGCAGCGCGGGGGGAAGCTCCTATAATTCACCCCTCCACTTT. This encodes CASSAGGSSYNSPLHF.

This clonotype has only a few counts. This chain connects TRBV2 to TRBJ1-6; no clear D gene. Germline CDR1 is SNHLY and CDR2 is FYNNEI. V was clipped by 3 bases and J by 7 bases, with 13 bases between them. The CDR3 loop spans 15 amino acids. In nucleotides, the CDR3 is TGTGCCAGCAGTGATTGGGAATTCGACAATTCACCCCTCCACTTT. It is translated as CASSDWEFDNSPLHF.

This chain links TRBV20-1 with TRBJ1-6, with 8 bases fitting TRBD1. This CDR3 has 15 amino acids. Germline loops: CDR1 DFQATT, CDR2 SNEGSKA (reference sequence). J gave up 8 bases and V 5 bases, and 11 bases lay outside the gene matches. The chain's CDR3 is CSAGRDRWPDSPLHF. The CDR3 DNA sequence: TGCAGTGCTGGCCGGGACAGGTGGCCGGATTCACCCCTCCACTTT.

In its sample, this clonotype was seen many times. This chain links TRBV3-1 with TRBJ2-2; D possibly corresponds to TRBD2 (5 bases). CDR1 is LGHDT and CDR2 is YNNKEL in the germline V gene (reference sequence). The V end lost 4 bases, the J end lost 7 bases, and 13 bases lay between the germline ends. The CDR3 extends over 14 amino acids. CDR3 sequence (DNA): TGTGCCAGCAGCCGAACCTCGGGGATCGGGGAGCTGTTTTTT. It encodes CASSRTSGIGELFF. Looking up the rest from reference TRBV3-1 and TRBJ2-2 gives the full variable domain: DTAVSQTPKYLVTQMGNDKSIKCEQNLGHDTMYWYKQDSKKFLKIMFSYNNKELIINETVPNRFSPKSPDKAHLNLHINSLELGDSAVYFCASSRTSGIGELFFGEGSRLTVL.

The sample holds many counts of this clonotype. The gene calls are TRBV30 and TRBJ1-1; D ambiguous. The CDR3 sequence is 13 residues long. Germline V gene sequence: CDR1 GTSNPN, CDR2 SVGIG (reference sequence). Trimming shortened V by 0 bases and J by 8 bases, and 13 bases separated the two germline ends. The CDR3 bases are TGTGCCTGGAGTGTACTACAGAGAAACGAAGCTTTCTTT. Amino acid sequence: CAWSVLQRNEAFF.

The genes are TRBV19 and TRBJ1-6; D not certain. Trimming took off 9 bases at V and 6 bases at J, with 12 bases between the two ends. The CDR3 spans 13 residues. Looked up from germline, CDR1 is LNHDA and CDR2 is SQIVND (reference sequence). The CDR3 region is CASQPTVNSPLHF. The CDR3 nucleotides are TGTGCCAGCCAACCCACGGTTAATTCACCCCTCCACTTT.

Only a few counts were recorded for this clonotype. V gene TRBV6-2 or TRBV6-3 combines with J gene TRBJ2-7; D is perhaps TRBD1 or TRBD2 (5 bases each). Trimming removed 4 bases from V and 4 bases from J, with 20 bases in between. The germline V gene has CDR1 MNHEY and CDR2 SVGEGT. The CDR3 contains 16 residues. The CDR3 loop reads CASSFSPRGRLYEQYF. The DNA for the CDR3 is TGTGCCAGCAGTTTTTCCCCTAGGGGACGGCTATACGAGCAGTACTTC.

Concerning this clonotype: This could be a read error, since a much larger clone is one nucleotide away. The chain is built from TRBV28 and TRBJ1-4, with D tentatively TRBD1 (5 bases). CDR1 and CDR2 (germline): MDHEN, SYDVKM. The CDR3 runs 13 residues. The CDR3 coding sequence is TGTGCCGGCAGCTTTGTGAGGGGAGAAAAACTGTTTTTT. Its translation is CAGSFVRGEKLFF.

This clonotype was recorded a few times. The chain employs TRBV10-3 and TRBJ2-3; weak D call: TRBD1 (5 bases). The CDR3 runs to 14 residues. In germline, CDR1 is ENHRY, CDR2 SYGVKD. Deletions cut 8 bases from V and 0 bases from J, with 12 bases between. The CDR3 reads CAISQGTSTDTQYF. CDR3 DNA: TGTGCCATCTCCCAGGGTACGAGCACAGATACGCAGTATTTT.

V and J are TRBV29-1 and TRBJ1-4, with D possibly being TRBD1 (6 bases). V was cut by 5 bases and J by 6 bases, with 13 bases left in between. The CDR3 length is 13 residues. The germline gives CDR1 SQVTM, CDR2 ANQGSEA. The CDR3 sequence is CSVIWGADEKLFF. The CDR3 nucleotides read TGCAGCGTTATATGGGGGGCTGATGAAAAACTGTTTTTT.

V gene TRBV20-1 combines with J gene TRBJ2-7, with 9 bases aligning to TRBD1. After removal of 3 bases from V and 2 bases from J, the junction contained 8 bases not matched to a gene. This CDR3 is 15 amino acids long. The V gene's germline CDR1 is DFQATT and CDR2 SNEGSKA (reference sequence). As DNA, the CDR3 is TGCAGTGCTAGCACTGGACAGGGGATAACCTACGAGCAGTACTTC. This translates into CSASTGQGITYEQYF.

This clonotype was counted only a few times. The chain joins TRBV19 to TRBJ1-5; 10 bases align to TRBD1. The CDR3 runs 16 residues. CDR1 is LNHDA, CDR2 SQIVND, per germline (reference sequence). J was trimmed by 6 bases and V by 5 bases; bases with no gene match: 10. Written as DNA, the CDR3 is TGTGCCAGTAGTCGACAGGGGGCATTCCTCGGTCAGCCCCAGCATTTT. This translates into CASSRQGAFLGQPQHF.

This clonotype has at least ten counts. This chain joins TRBV11-1 and TRBJ2-1; possibly TRBD1 for D (6 bases). Germline assignment: CDR1 SGHAT and CDR2 FQDESV (reference sequence). This CDR3 has 16 amino acids. V dropped 0 bases and J dropped 7 bases, with 16 bases sitting between them. CDR3 nucleotide sequence: TGTGCCAGCAGCTTAGCAGGTTGGGGGCGCAGGAATGAGCAGTTCTTC. Its translation: CASSLAGWGRRNEQFF.

There are a few counts of this clonotype. This chain connects TRBV20-1 to TRBJ1-2; D uncertain. Germline-derived CDR1 and CDR2 are DFQATT and SNEGSKA (reference sequence). V shed 3 bases and J shed 2 bases, with 7 bases lying between them. CDR3 length: 12 amino acids. This chain's CDR3 is CSASSRNYGYTF. CDR3 nucleotides: TGCAGTGCTAGTAGCAGAAACTATGGCTACACCTTC.

At least ten counts were recorded for this clonotype. V gene TRBV2 combines with J gene TRBJ2-5, with 10 bases fitting TRBD2. This CDR3 has 15 amino acids. The trim removed 3 bases at V and 2 bases at J, leaving 3 bases unmatched. The germline V gene encodes CDR1 SNHLY and CDR2 FYNNEI. The CDR3 nucleotides are TGTGCCAGCAGTGATGGACTAGCGGATCAAGAGACCCAGTACTTC. The encoded protein is CASSDGLADQETQYF.

The chain employs TRBV7-2 and TRBJ2-7, with TRBD1 as a possible D gene (5 bases). The ends were cut back, 5 bases at V and 3 bases at J, with 17 bases in the middle. CDR1 and CDR2 (germline): SGHTA, FQGNSA. The CDR3 is 15 amino acids. CDR3 DNA sequence: TGTGCCAGCAGCCCCCTCGCCGGACACAGCTACGAGCAGTACTTC. It translates to CASSPLAGHSYEQYF.

This clonotype was found a few times. The chain couples TRBV5-4 to TRBJ2-1; TRBD2 agrees at 10 bases. CDR3 length: 15 residues. Trimming cost V 5 bases and J 3 bases; bases outside gene matches: 5. Germline CDR1 SGHNT, CDR2 YYREEE (reference sequence). CDR3 protein: CASRPTSGNYNEQFF. CDR3 sequence (DNA): TGTGCCAGCAGACCTACTAGCGGGAACTACAATGAGCAGTTCTTC.

This clonotype was recorded at least ten times. This chain links TRBV28 with TRBJ2-7; D ambiguous. V was trimmed by 6 bases and J by 6 bases, leaving 18 bases between them. This CDR3 contains 14 residues. Germline V CDR1 and CDR2: MDHEN, SYDVKM. CDR3 amino acids: CASSFVGSLIEQYF. Written as DNA, the CDR3 is TGTGCCAGCAGCTTCGTGGGCAGCCTAATCGAGCAGTACTTC.

This clonotype came up a few times. The chain employs TRBV10-1 and TRBJ2-3; TRBD2 matches at 10 bases. Trimming took 6 bases from V and 6 from J; bases not matched to a gene: 9. This CDR3 is built from 15 residues. Germline V gene sequence: CDR1 WNHNN, CDR2 SYGVQD (reference sequence). The CDR3 sequence is CASSSLAGVEDTQYF. CDR3 DNA sequence: TGCGCCAGCAGCAGCCTAGCGGGAGTGGAGGATACGCAGTATTTT.